The 28 T cell receptor beta chains reported below all come from one sample, sequenced in a study of spatial heterogeneity in lung cancer (dated by TCRdb to between 2018 and 2021). The time point label, as the study defines it: sample taken at primary tumor resection. General findings and caveats noted by the study authors: A correlation was observed between the number of expanded intratumoral alpha and beta TCRs and the tumor nonsynonymous mutation count.

Library generation was performed with 5' RACE. TCRdb records NextSeq 500 as the sequencer. The raw public data were reprocessed by TCRdb itself: fastp quality trimming at Q25, MiXCR clonotype calling, in-frame beta chains only. Rows merge per CDR3 protein into single entries with the most common DNA and genes. The sample yields about 30,000 distinct CDR3 sequences; about 6.6% were counted once. The ten top clones hold around 24% of the sample. Their cognate antigens are unknown. Source: lung tumor tissue, taken at surgery. The receptors here all came from a male donor with early-stage non-small cell lung cancer.

This clonotype was seen many times. The chain uses TRBV27 and TRBJ1-2, with 9 positions matching TRBD1. CDR3 length: 15 amino acids. The trim removed 3 bases at V and 8 bases at J, leaving 10 bases unmatched. Per the germline V gene, CDR1 is MNHEY and CDR2 is SMNVEV (reference sequence). The CDR3 DNA is TGTGCCAGCAGTTTGGAGGGACAGGGCTATAGCGGCTACACCTTC. Translated, it gives CASSLEGQGYSGYTF.

This clonotype was seen many times. The CDR3 loop reads CASSFGVIGSPLHF. Written as DNA, the CDR3 is TGTGCCAGCAGTTTTGGGGTGATCGGTTCACCCCTCCACTTT. The chain is built from TRBV27 and TRBJ1-6; no clear D gene. The CDR3 length is 14 residues. V shed 3 bases and J shed 9 bases, with 12 bases lying between them. CDR1 is MNHEY, CDR2 SMNVEV, per germline (reference sequence).

This chain joins TRBV28 and TRBJ1-6, with D possibly being TRBD1 (5 bases). Trimming removed 3 bases at V and 0 bases at J, with 9 bases between. This CDR3 spans 16 amino acids. Germline CDR1 is MDHEN and CDR2 is SYDVKM. In DNA form, the CDR3 reads TGTGCCAGCAGTTTGGGGGTTTCCTCCTATAATTCACCCCTCCACTTT. This sequence encodes CASSLGVSSYNSPLHF.

This clonotype was detected ten times or more. The chain joins TRBV20-1 to TRBJ2-3; D not certain. From germline, CDR1 is DFQATT and CDR2 SNEGSKA (reference sequence). The CDR3 consists of 15 residues. V was pared by 0 bases and J by 2 bases, with 12 bases between. The CDR3 loop reads CSARDPWTTTDTQYF. The CDR3 DNA reads as TGCAGTGCTAGAGATCCGTGGACCACCACAGATACGCAGTATTTT.

This clonotype was seen ten or more times. V gene TRBV20-1 combines with J gene TRBJ2-3; 9 bases match TRBD2. The germline V gene has CDR1 DFQATT and CDR2 SNEGSKA (reference sequence). The CDR3 totals 13 residues. V shed 6 bases, J shed 2 bases, and the junction held 3 bases outside the gene matches. The CDR3 bases are TGCAGTGCCCCTAGCGGGGTCACAGATACGCAGTATTTT. Amino acids: CSAPSGVTDTQYF.

This clonotype was seen only a few times. This rearrangement joins TRBV6-2 or TRBV6-3 to TRBJ1-2; TRBD1 aligns across 7 bases. The CDR3 covers 16 residues. Germline trimming cut 5 bases from V and 5 bases from J; bases unmatched to any gene: 14. CDR1 is MNHEY, CDR2 SVGEGT, per germline. The CDR3: CASSPTSDRVAYGYTF. The CDR3 region has the DNA TGTGCCAGCAGTCCTACCAGCGACAGGGTCGCATATGGCTACACCTTC.

This clonotype was seen many times. The gene calls are TRBV10-3 and TRBJ2-3; perhaps TRBD1 as D (6 bases). This CDR3 comprises 17 residues. The germline V gene has CDR1 ENHRY and CDR2 SYGVKD. V was cut by 4 bases and J by 6 bases, with 23 bases left in between. In DNA, the CDR3 is TGTGCCATCAGTGGCTATTGGGACAACATTTTATCTGATACGCAGTATTTT. This codes for CAISGYWDNILSDTQYF.

Ten or more counts support this clonotype. This sequence joins TRBV5-1 and TRBJ1-4, with 10 nucleotides matching TRBD1. From germline, CDR1 is SGHRS and CDR2 YFSETQ. J was trimmed by 8 bases and V by 5 bases; bases with no gene match: 6. The length of the CDR3 is 14 residues. The CDR3 protein is CASRTGTGEEKLFF. The CDR3 region has the DNA TGCGCCAGCAGAACCGGGACAGGGGAGGAAAAACTGTTTTTT.

This clonotype has a count of ten or more. The chain carries TRBV5-1 and TRBJ2-5; D may match TRBD1 or TRBD2 (5 bases each). The CDR3 length is 14 residues. Germline assignment: CDR1 SGHRS and CDR2 YFSETQ. Trimming stripped 2 bases from V and 1 base from J, with 9 bases between. CDR3 coding DNA: TGCGCCAGCAGCTTTTACGGGACCCAAGAGACCCAGTACTTC. The encoded protein is CASSFYGTQETQYF.

In its sample, this clonotype was seen many times. This chain links TRBV10-3 with TRBJ2-5; 7 bases are shared with TRBD2. The CDR3 covers 12 residues. Germline V lookup: CDR1 ENHRY, CDR2 SYGVKD. Trimming took 11 bases from V and 0 from J; bases not matched to a gene: 3. CDR3 loop: CASTSDQETQYF. CDR3 nucleotide sequence: TGTGCCTCTACTAGCGACCAAGAGACCCAGTACTTC.

By sample share, this clonotype is medium-sized (0.01 to 0.1%). This chain links TRBV14 with TRBJ1-1; D unresolved. Trimming cost V 1 base and J 5 bases, with 2 bases left between them. This CDR3 comprises 11 residues. Germline CDR1 reads SGHDN; CDR2 reads FVKESK. The CDR3 loop reads CASSQVTEAFF. CDR3 DNA sequence: TGTGCCAGCAGCCAAGTTACTGAAGCTTTCTTT.

At least ten counts were recorded for this clonotype. The chain couples TRBV7-8 to TRBJ2-1; 9 bases line up with TRBD1. This CDR3 is built from 16 residues. V shed 5 bases and J 4 bases; nucleotides not matched to a gene: 9. Germline CDR1 reads SGHVS; CDR2 reads FQNEAQ. The CDR3 nucleotides read TGTGCCAGCAGCCGTCGGACAGGGGTTGAGTACAATGAGCAGTTCTTC. Translating it yields CASSRRTGVEYNEQFF.

This clonotype was seen a handful of times. The rearrangement uses TRBV20-1 and TRBJ2-1, with D unclear. V was pared by 4 bases and J by 9 bases, with 22 bases between. Germline V gives CDR1 DFQATT, CDR2 SNEGSKA (reference sequence). This CDR3 is built from 15 residues. The CDR3, as DNA: TGCAGTGCTACAAATCGTCAGGTCCAGAGAAGTGAGCAGTTCTTC. Protein sequence: CSATNRQVQRSEQFF.

This clonotype was seen a few times. The chain uses TRBV11-3 and TRBJ1-3; D perhaps matches TRBD1 (6 bases). This CDR3 spans 13 amino acids. Deletions cut 5 bases from V and 1 base from J, with 6 bases between. Germline CDR1 is SGHNT and CDR2 is YENEEA. The CDR3 here is CASSQGSGNTIYF. CDR3 nucleotide sequence: TGTGCCAGCAGCCAGGGGTCTGGAAACACCATATATTTT.

This clonotype was counted at least ten times. The V and J genes are TRBV4-3 and TRBJ1-2; D is uncertain. The V and J ends lost 3 bases and 8 bases respectively, with 25 bases between them. The CDR3 covers 17 residues. Germline assignment: CDR1 LGHNA and CDR2 YSLEER. CDR3 nucleotides: TGCGCCAGCAGCCAGGATCCCCCGGGAGGGAGGCTTGGAGGCTACACCTTC. Amino acids: CASSQDPPGGRLGGYTF.

This chain connects TRBV2 to TRBJ1-2; no reliable D call. This CDR3 region has 13 residues. From germline, CDR1 is SNHLY and CDR2 FYNNEI. Deletions cut 5 bases from V and 4 bases from J, with 11 bases between. CDR3 protein: CASSNDGPYGYTF. CDR3 sequence (DNA): TGTGCCAGCAGTAATGACGGACCCTATGGCTACACCTTC.

The chain uses TRBV13 and TRBJ2-2, with D possibly called TRBD1 or TRBD2 (5 bases each). Deletions cut 4 bases from V and 1 base from J, with 7 bases between. The V gene's germline CDR1 is PRHDT and CDR2 FYEKMQ (reference sequence). The CDR3 runs to 14 residues. This CDR3 reads CASSWGWNTGELFF. The CDR3 nucleotides read TGTGCCAGCAGCTGGGGGTGGAACACCGGGGAGCTGTTTTTT.

This chain uses TRBV20-1 with TRBJ1-2; 7 nucleotides line up with TRBD1. This CDR3 is built from 14 residues. Germline V CDR1 and CDR2: DFQATT, SNEGSKA (reference sequence). The V and J ends lost 3 bases and 3 bases, in that order; junction bases with no gene match: 7. In DNA, the CDR3 is TGCAGTGCTAGGAGACAGGGTTTAGACTATGGCTACACCTTC. Translated: CSARRQGLDYGYTF.

The V call is TRBV6-5, the J call TRBJ2-1; TRBD1 is a possible D gene (5 bases). Germline assignment: CDR1 MNHEY and CDR2 SVGAGI. Trimming removed 6 bases from V and 4 bases from J, with 10 bases in between. The CDR3 is 13 residues long. CDR3 DNA sequence: TGTGCCAGCAGGTTAGACAGTTACAATGAGCAGTTCTTC. This gives the protein CASRLDSYNEQFF.

This clonotype was seen repeatedly, ten times or more. V is TRBV20-1 and J is TRBJ2-5, with TRBD2 as a possible D gene (5 bases). The V end lost 6 bases, the J end lost 2 bases, and 13 bases lay between the germline ends. Germline V gene sequence: CDR1 DFQATT, CDR2 SNEGSKA (reference sequence). The CDR3 runs to 13 residues. The CDR3 here is CSASGTEQETQYF. In nucleotides, the CDR3 is TGCAGTGCAAGCGGAACAGAACAAGAGACCCAGTACTTC.

This clonotype was picked up many times. This chain uses TRBV6-2 or TRBV6-3 with TRBJ2-3; 10 nucleotides line up with TRBD2. This CDR3 has 13 residues. Germline lookup yields CDR1 MNHEY and CDR2 SVGEGT. V was clipped by 10 bases and J by 3 bases; unmatched bases: 4. The CDR3 here is CATRTSGTDTQYF. The CDR3 nucleotides read TGTGCCACCAGGACTAGCGGAACAGATACGCAGTATTTT.

This chain links TRBV7-9 with TRBJ2-5; D is possibly TRBD1 or TRBD2 (5 bases each). V dropped 5 bases and J dropped 7 bases, with 17 bases sitting between them. This CDR3 has 14 amino acids. CDR1 SEHNR and CDR2 FQNEAQ come from the germline V gene (reference sequence). The CDR3 protein is CASSIGASVGTQYF. CDR3 in DNA: TGTGCCAGCAGCATCGGGGCCAGCGTGGGGACCCAGTACTTC.

This clonotype was recorded many times. This chain joins TRBV6-2 or TRBV6-3 and TRBJ1-3; D is perhaps TRBD1 (6 bases). The CDR3 is 14 residues long. V lost 8 bases and J 5 bases, leaving 16 bases between the germline ends. Germline lookup yields CDR1 MNHEY and CDR2 SVGEGT. CDR3 nucleotide sequence: TGTGCCAGCCTACCGGGACACCTTCGAAACACCATATATTTT. Translating gives CASLPGHLRNTIYF.

At least ten counts were recorded for this clonotype. The chain uses TRBV5-1 and TRBJ1-4; unclear D gene. Germline values: CDR1 SGHRS, CDR2 YFSETQ. The CDR3 has 14 amino acids. The ends were cut back, 0 bases at V and 4 bases at J, with 7 bases in the middle. CDR3 DNA sequence: TGCGCCAGCAGCTTGGCTGGCGTTAATGAAAAACTGTTTTTT. As protein: CASSLAGVNEKLFF.

A few counts support this clonotype. The CDR3: CASSQSSRGGIYNEQFF. Here the CDR3 DNA reads TGTGCCAGCAGCCAATCATCTCGGGGGGGGATCTACAATGAGCAGTTCTTC. This chain joins TRBV14 and TRBJ2-1, with 8 bases matching TRBD2. V lost 2 bases and J lost 3; bases outside the gene matches: 9. Looked up from germline, CDR1 is SGHDN and CDR2 is FVKESK. The CDR3 loop spans 17 amino acids.

The V gene is TRBV5-4, the J gene TRBJ2-6; D may be TRBD2 (6 bases). The CDR3 totals 15 residues. V was trimmed by 4 bases and J by 2 bases, leaving 10 bases between them. Germline V lookup: CDR1 SGHNT, CDR2 YYREEE (reference sequence). The CDR3 protein is CASSPPGAGANVLTF. DNA of the CDR3: TGTGCCAGCAGCCCCCCGGGGGCTGGGGCCAACGTCCTGACTTTC.

This chain links TRBV28 with TRBJ2-3; TRBD1 aligns across 9 bases. The length of the CDR3 is 14 residues. CDR1 MDHEN and CDR2 SYDVKM come from the germline V gene. Trimming removed 7 bases from V and 8 bases from J; junction bases left unmatched: 10. CDR3 sequence (DNA): TGTGCCAGCACGTGGGACAGGGTTTCGATTACGCAGTATTTT. It specifies CASTWDRVSITQYF.

There are many counts of this clonotype. The J gene is TRBJ2-1, the V gene TRBV10-3; tentative D call: TRBD2 (5 bases). This CDR3 comprises 14 residues. Trimming took off 3 bases at V and 7 bases at J, with 13 bases between the two ends. Looked up from germline, CDR1 is ENHRY and CDR2 is SYGVKD. The CDR3 DNA reads as TGTGCCATCAGTGATAGAGAGGGCCGAAATGAGCAGTTCTTC. Its protein is CAISDREGRNEQFF.